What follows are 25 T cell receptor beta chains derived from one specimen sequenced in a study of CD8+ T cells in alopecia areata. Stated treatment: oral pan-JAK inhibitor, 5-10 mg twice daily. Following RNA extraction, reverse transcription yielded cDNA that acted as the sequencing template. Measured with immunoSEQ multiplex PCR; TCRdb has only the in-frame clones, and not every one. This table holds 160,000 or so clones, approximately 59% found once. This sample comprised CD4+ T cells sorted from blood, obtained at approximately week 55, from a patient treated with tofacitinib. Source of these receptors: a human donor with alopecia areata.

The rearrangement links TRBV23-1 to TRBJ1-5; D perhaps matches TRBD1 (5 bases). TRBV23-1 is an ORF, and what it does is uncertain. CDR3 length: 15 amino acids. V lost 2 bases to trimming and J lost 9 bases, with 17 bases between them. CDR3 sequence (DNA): TGCGCCAGCAGTCAACCTGGAAGGGGCACTATGCCCCAGCATTTT. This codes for CASSQPGRGTMPQHF.

DNA for the CDR3: TGTGCCTGGAGTGTCATCGGGGATACGCAGTATTTT. Translating gives CAWSVIGDTQYF. V is TRBV30 and J is TRBJ2-3; the D is unclear. V was clipped by 0 bases and J by 6 bases, with 7 bases between them. Germline CDR1 GTSNPN, CDR2 SVGIG (reference sequence). The CDR3 has 12 amino acids. Looking up the rest from reference TRBV30 and TRBJ2-3 gives the full variable domain: SQTIHQWPATLVQPVGSPLSLECTVEGTSNPNLYWYRQAAGRGLQLLFYSVGIGQISSEVPQNLSASRPQDRQFILSSKKLLLSDSGFYLCAWSVIGDTQYFGPGTRLTVL.

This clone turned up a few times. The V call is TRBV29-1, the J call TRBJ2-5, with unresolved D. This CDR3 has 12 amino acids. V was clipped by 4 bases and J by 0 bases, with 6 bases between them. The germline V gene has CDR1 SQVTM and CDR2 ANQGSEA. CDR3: CSVGQNQETQYF. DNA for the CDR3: TGCAGCGTTGGGCAGAACCAAGAGACCCAGTACTTC. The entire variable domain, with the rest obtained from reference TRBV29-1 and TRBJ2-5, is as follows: SAVISQKPSRDICQRGTSLTIQCQVDSQVTMMFWYRQQPGQSLTLIATANQGSEATYESGFVIDKFPISRPNLTFSTLTVSNMSPEDSSIYLCSVGQNQETQYFGPGTRLLVL.

CDR3: CASSLSSAGKNIQYF. CDR3 in DNA: TGCGCCAGCAGCTTGTCCAGTGCGGGAAAAAACATTCAGTACTTC. This chain joins TRBV5-1 and TRBJ2-4; perhaps TRBD2 as D (6 bases). Trimming removed 1 base from V and 4 bases from J, with 12 bases in between. This CDR3 spans 15 amino acids. The V gene's germline CDR1 is SGHRS and CDR2 YFSETQ. Full variable domain (missing parts from reference TRBV5-1 and TRBJ2-4): KAGVTQTPRYLIKTRGQQVTLSCSPISGHRSVSWYQQTPGQGLQFLFEYFSETQRNKGNFPGRFSGRQFSNSRSEMNVSTLELGDSALYLCASSLSSAGKNIQYFGAGTRLSVL.

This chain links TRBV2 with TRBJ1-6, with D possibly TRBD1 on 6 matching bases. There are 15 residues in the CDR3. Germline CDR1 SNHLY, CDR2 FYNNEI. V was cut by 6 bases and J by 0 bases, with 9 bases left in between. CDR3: CASSSDSSYNSPLHF. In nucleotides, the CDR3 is TGTGCCAGCAGCTCGGACAGCTCCTATAATTCACCCCTCCACTTT.

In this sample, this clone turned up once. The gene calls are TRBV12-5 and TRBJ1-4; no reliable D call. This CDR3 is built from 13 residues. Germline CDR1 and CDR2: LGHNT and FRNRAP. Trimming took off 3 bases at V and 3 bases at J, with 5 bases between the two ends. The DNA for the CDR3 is TGTGCTAGTGGTTTCGGAGCTAATGAAAAACTGTTTTTT. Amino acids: CASGFGANEKLFF. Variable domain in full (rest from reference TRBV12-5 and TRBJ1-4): DARVTQTPRHKVTEMGQEVTMRCQPILGHNTVFWYRQTMMQGLELLAYFRNRAPLDDSGMPKDRFSAEMPDATLATLKIQPSEPRDSAVYFCASGFGANEKLFFGSGTQLSVL.

The CDR3 bases are TGTGCCAGCAGTGAAGGAACTAGCGGGGGCCGACGCGACGGCTACAATGAGCAGTTCTTC. Protein sequence: CASSEGTSGGRRDGYNEQFF. V is TRBV2 and J is TRBJ2-1; 11 bases agree with TRBD2. The CDR3 spans 20 residues. CDR1 is SNHLY and CDR2 is FYNNEI in the germline V gene. The V segment lost 1 base and the J segment 3 bases; nucleotides outside the gene matches: 14.

The CDR3 protein is CSVEVGGMDTQYF. The CDR3 nucleotides read TGCAGCGTTGAGGTTGGGGGGATGGATACGCAGTATTTT. The genes are TRBV29-1 and TRBJ2-3; possible D gene TRBD2, 6 bases. Trimming took 3 bases from V and 6 from J, leaving 13 bases between them. The CDR3 totals 13 residues. Germline loops: CDR1 SQVTM, CDR2 ANQGSEA.

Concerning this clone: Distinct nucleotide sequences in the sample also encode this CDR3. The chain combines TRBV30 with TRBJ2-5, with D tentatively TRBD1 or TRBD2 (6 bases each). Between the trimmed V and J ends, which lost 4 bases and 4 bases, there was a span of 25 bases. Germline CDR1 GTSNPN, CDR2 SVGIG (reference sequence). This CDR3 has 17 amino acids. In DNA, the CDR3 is TGTGCCTGGATAAAACATGGAGCGTGGGGGCGGGGAGAGACCCAGTACTTC. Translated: CAWIKHGAWGRGETQYF.

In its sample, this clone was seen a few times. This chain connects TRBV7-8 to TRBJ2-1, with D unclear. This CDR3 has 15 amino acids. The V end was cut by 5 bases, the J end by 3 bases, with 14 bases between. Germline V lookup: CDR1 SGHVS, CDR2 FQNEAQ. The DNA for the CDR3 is TGTGCCAGCAGCCTCCGGGCCACCTACTACAATGAGCAGTTCTTC. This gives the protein CASSLRATYYNEQFF.

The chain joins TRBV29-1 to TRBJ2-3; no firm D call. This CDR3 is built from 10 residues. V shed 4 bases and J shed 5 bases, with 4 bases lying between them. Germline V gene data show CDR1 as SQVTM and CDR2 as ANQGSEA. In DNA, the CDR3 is TGCAGCGTTGCTAGAGATACGCAGTATTTT. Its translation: CSVARDTQYF.

The CDR3 protein is CASSLTGFSYEQYF. CDR3 bases: TGTGCCAGCAGCTTAACAGGTTTCTCCTACGAGCAGTACTTC. The chain joins TRBV13 to TRBJ2-7; D perhaps matches TRBD1 (5 bases). CDR1 and CDR2 (germline): PRHDT, FYEKMQ (reference sequence). The ends were cut back, 2 bases at V and 0 bases at J, with 8 bases in the middle. This CDR3 contains 14 residues. Looking up the rest from reference TRBV13 and TRBJ2-7 gives the full variable domain: AAGVIQSPRHLIKEKRETATLKCYPIPRHDTVYWYQQGPGQDPQFLISFYEKMQSDKGSIPDRFSAQQFSDYHSELNMSSLELGDSALYFCASSLTGFSYEQYFGPGTRLTVT.

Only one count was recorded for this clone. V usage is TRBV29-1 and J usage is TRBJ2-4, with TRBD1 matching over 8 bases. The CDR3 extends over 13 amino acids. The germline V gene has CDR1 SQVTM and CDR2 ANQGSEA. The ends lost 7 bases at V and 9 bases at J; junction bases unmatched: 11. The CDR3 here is CSATQDRESIQYF. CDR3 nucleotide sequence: TGCAGCGCCACACAGGACAGGGAGTCCATTCAGTACTTC.

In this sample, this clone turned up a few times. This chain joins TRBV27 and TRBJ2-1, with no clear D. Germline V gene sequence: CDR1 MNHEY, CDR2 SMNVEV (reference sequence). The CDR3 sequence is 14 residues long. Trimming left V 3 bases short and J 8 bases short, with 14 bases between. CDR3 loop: CASSFRYKVDEQFF. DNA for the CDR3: TGTGCCAGCAGTTTTCGGTACAAAGTGGATGAGCAGTTCTTC.

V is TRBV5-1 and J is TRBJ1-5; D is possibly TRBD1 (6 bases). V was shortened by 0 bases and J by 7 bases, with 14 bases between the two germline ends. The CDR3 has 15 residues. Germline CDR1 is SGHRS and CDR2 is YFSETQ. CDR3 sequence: CASSLVPGVEQPQHF. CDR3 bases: TGCGCCAGCAGCTTGGTGCCAGGGGTTGAACAGCCCCAGCATTTT.

The DNA of the CDR3 is TGTGCCAGCAGCGCTACCGACAGGAAGAACACCATATATTTT. It specifies CASSATDRKNTIYF. This rearrangement joins TRBV9 to TRBJ1-3; maybe TRBD1 (6 bases). CDR1 and CDR2 from the germline V gene are SGDLS and YYNGEE. Trimming removed 3 bases from V and 7 bases from J, with 14 bases in between. The CDR3 is 14 residues long.

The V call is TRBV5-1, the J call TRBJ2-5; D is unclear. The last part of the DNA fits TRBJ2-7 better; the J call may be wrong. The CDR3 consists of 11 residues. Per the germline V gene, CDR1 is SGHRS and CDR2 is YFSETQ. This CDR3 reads CASSSDYEQYF. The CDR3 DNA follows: TGCGCCAGCAGCTCCGACTACGAGCAGTACTTC.

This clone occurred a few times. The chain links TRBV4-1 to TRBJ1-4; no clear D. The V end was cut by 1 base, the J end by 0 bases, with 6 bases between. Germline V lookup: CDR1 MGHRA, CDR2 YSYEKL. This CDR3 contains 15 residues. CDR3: CASSQGETTNEKLFF. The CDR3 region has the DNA TGCGCCAGCAGCCAAGGGGAGACAACTAATGAAAAACTGTTTTTT.

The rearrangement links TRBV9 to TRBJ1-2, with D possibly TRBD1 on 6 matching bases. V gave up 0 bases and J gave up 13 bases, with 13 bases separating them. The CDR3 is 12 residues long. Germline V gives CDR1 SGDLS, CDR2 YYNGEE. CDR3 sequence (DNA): TGTGCCAGCAGCGTAGCGGATGGGGGGCGCACCTTC. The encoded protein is CASSVADGGRTF.

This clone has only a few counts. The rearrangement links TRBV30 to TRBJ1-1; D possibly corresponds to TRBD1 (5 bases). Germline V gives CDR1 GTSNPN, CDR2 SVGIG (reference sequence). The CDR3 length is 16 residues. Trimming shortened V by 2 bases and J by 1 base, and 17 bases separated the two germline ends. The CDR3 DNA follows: TGTGCCTGGAGTCTCGGGGGACGGCAAACGAACACTGAAGCTTTCTTT. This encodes CAWSLGGRQTNTEAFF.

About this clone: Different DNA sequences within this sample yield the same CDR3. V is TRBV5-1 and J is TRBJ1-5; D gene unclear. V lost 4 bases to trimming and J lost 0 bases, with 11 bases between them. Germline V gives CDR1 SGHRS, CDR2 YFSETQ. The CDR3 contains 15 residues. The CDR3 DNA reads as TGCGCCAGCAGCCTGGACGGGTATAGCAATCAGCCCCAGCATTTT. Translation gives CASSLDGYSNQPQHF.

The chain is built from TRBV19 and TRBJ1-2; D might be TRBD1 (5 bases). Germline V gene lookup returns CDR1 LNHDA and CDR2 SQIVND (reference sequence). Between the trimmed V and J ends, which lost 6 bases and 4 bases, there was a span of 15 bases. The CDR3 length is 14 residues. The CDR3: CASSKARGTYGYTF. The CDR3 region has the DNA TGTGCCAGTAGCAAAGCCCGCGGGACCTATGGCTACACCTTC.

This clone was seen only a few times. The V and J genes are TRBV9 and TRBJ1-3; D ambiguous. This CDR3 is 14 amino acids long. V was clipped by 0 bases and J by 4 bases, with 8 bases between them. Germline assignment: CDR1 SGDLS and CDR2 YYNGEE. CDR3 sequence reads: CASSVGGYGNTIYF. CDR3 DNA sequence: TGTGCCAGCAGCGTAGGAGGGTACGGAAACACCATATATTTT.

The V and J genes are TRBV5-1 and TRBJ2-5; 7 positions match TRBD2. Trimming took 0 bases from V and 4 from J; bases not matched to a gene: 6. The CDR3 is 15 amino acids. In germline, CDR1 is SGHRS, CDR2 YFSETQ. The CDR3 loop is CASSLAGGLRETQYF. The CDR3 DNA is TGCGCCAGCAGCTTGGCGGGGGGTTTGAGAGAGACCCAGTACTTC.

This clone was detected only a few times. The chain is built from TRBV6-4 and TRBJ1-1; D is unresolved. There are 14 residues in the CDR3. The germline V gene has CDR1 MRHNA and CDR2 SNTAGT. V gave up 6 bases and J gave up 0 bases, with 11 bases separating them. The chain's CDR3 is CASSPGGVNTEAFF. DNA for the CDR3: TGTGCCAGCAGCCCCGGCGGAGTGAACACTGAAGCTTTCTTT.